One T cell receptor beta chain is described in this entry. Its binding antigen is unknown. No qualities accompany the bases; no much larger clone lies one base away. The sequencer was an Illumina HiSeq 1500. The raw public data were reprocessed by TCRdb itself: fastp quality trimming at Q25, MiXCR clonotype calling, in-frame beta chains only. Every entry covers one CDR3 protein and lists the most common genes and DNA from its rows. The sample records about 150,000 distinct CDR3 sequences, more than 30% of which are singletons. Together, the top ten hold around half of the sample. The data were obtained in a study of T cell repertoires in cytomegalovirus infection (dated by TCRdb to between 2018 and 2021). For context, the study as a whole: The peptide stimulations were aimed at well-studied HLA-B-restricted epitopes as well as recently identified HLA-C-restricted CMV epitopes, whose presentation resists viral immunomodulation. Donor HLA type was relevant to the analysis, as public TCR beta signatures indicated carriage of CMV infection together with the matching HLA type.

Sample treatment or condition, as interpreted from the label and publication: in vitro stimulation with specific CMV peptide epitopes to enrich CMV-specific T cells. Broader findings and caveats from the paper: In the ex vivo response, HLA-C-restricted CMV-specific TCR beta clonotypes were dominant, and in two of eight donors the single most frequent clonotype came from this HLA-C-restricted group. Cumulative frequency of public TCR beta family members discriminated carriers of CMV infection plus the relevant HLA type in this cohort and an independent approximately 350-donor cohort.

The CDR3 measures 13 amino acids from cysteine to phenylalanine. CDR3 DNA only is kept here, 39 bases in frame from base 1. Sequences SGHNT (CDR1) and YYREEE (CDR2) are obtained from the germline V gene (reference sequence). V loses 0 bases, J loses 6 bases, and the germline ends lie 7 bases apart. Sequencing used CD8+ T cells from cultured PBMCs, obtained from culture after CMV antigen stimulation. The receptor comes from a human donor in good health (CMV status not recorded). Some clones in this sample may be carry-over from other donors' samples. The chain was built from TRBV5-4 and TRBJ2-1, with no confidently assigned D gene. In nucleotides, the sequence is TGTGCCAGCAGCTTGGCCTCTAGCAATGAGCAGTTCTTC. The resulting protein is CASSLASSNEQFF.